This T cell receptor (beta chain) stems from a study of cytomegalovirus exposure and HLA in healthy donors. Study in general: From donors who were HLA-typed, an early data release held 75 million to 85 million unique TCRs.

This PCR relied on a set of 60 Vbeta primers and 13 Jbeta primers. TCRdb's copy holds only in-frame clones and misses some; the assay was immunoSEQ multiplex PCR. The data contain about 130,000 clones, more than 80% of them seen just once; the ten biggest clones take up about 6.7%. The V and J ends lost 7 bases and 2 bases respectively, with 4 bases between them. The length of the CDR3 is 11 residues. CDR1 and CDR2 (germline): SNHLY, FYNNEI. Points on this clone: Its cognate antigen is unknown.

General study results and limits: The authors listed 150 to 200 TCR beta chains as cytomegalovirus-associated. The study carried out a later analysis of TCR beta sequences. It associated some 18,000 of them with specific HLA alleles at a false discovery rate of 0.05. Per a later analysis, HLA-associated TCR beta chains showed more clonal expansion than other, equally common TCR beta chains.

The V and J genes are TRBV2 and TRBJ2-3; no reliable D call. This TCR derives from a woman aged 25 to 39 in good health and CMV-seropositive. The sequenced sample consisted of PBMCs. CDR3 amino acids: CASTYTDTQYF. DNA for the CDR3: TGTGCCAGCACCTACACAGATACGCAGTATTTT.